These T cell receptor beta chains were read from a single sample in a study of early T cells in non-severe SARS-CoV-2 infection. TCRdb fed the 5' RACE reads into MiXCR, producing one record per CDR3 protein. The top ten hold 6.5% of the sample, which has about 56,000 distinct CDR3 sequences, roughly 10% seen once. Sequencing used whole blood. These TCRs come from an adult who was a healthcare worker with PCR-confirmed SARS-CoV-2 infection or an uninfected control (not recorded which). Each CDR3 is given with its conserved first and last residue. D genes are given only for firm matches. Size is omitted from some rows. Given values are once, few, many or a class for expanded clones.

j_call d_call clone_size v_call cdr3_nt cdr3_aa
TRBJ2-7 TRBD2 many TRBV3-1 TGTGCCAGCAGCCTTCGTAGCGGGGGCTTCTCCTACGAGCAGTACTTC CASSLRSGGFSYEQYF
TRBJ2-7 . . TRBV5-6 TGTGCCAGCAGCTACCAGGGTCTGTACGAGCAGTACTTC CASSYQGLYEQYF
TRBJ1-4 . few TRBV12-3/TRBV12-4 TGTGCCAGCAGTTCATCCAGGGACGGAAAACTGTTTTTT CASSSSRDGKLFF
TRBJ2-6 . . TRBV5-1 TGCGCCAGCAGCTTTTTGACTGGGGCCAACGTCCTGACTTTC CASSFLTGANVLTF
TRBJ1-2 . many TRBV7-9 TGTGCCAGCAGCTTCGCAGGGGCAGAGGGTTACGGCTACACCTTC CASSFAGAEGYGYTF
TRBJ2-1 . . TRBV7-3 TGTGCCAGCAGCTTGGGCGGGCAAAACAATGAGCAGTTCTTC CASSLGGQNNEQFF
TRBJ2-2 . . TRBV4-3 TGCGCCAGCAGCCAGGAGGTGGCAGATTTCACCGGGGAGCTGTTTTTT CASSQEVADFTGELFF
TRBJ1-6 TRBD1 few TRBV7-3 TGTGCCAGCAGCTTACAAGACAGGGGTTATAATTCACCCCTCCACTTT CASSLQDRGYNSPLHF
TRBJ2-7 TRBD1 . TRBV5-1 TGCGCCAGCAGCTTGCCGGGACCCACAGGGGGCGAGCAGTACTTC CASSLPGPTGGEQYF
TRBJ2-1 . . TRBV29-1 TGCAGCGCCTCGACTAGTAATGAGCAGTTCTTC CSASTSNEQFF
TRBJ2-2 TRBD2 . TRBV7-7 TGTGCTAGCAGTCGGACTAGCGCGAACACCGGGGAGCTGTTTTTT CASSRTSANTGELFF
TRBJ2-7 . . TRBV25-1 TGTGCCAGCAGGTTCGGGAACTCCTACGAGCAGTACTTC CASRFGNSYEQYF
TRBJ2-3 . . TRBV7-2 TGTGCCAGCAGCTTCGCGGGAAGGCGGGCAGATACGCAGTATTTT CASSFAGRRADTQYF
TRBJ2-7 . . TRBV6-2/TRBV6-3 TGTGCCAGCAGTTGGGACACCACCTACGAGCAGTACTTC CASSWDTTYEQYF
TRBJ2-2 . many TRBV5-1 TGCGCCAGCAGCTCGCAAGGGGGGGAGCTGTTTTTT CASSSQGGELFF
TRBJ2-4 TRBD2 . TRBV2 TGTGCCAGCAGTCCCCTAGCGGGAGGAGTAAACATTCAGTACTTC CASSPLAGGVNIQYF
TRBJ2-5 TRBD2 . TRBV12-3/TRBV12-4 TGTGGCAGCAGCCCTGGGGGGGGCCAAGAGACCCAGTACTTC CGSSPGGGQETQYF
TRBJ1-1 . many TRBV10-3 TGTGCCATCCGGGACGGGGATCTCCCTGAAGCTTTCTTT CAIRDGDLPEAFF
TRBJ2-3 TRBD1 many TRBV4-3 TGCGCCAGCAGCCAGCATCCGACTGGGACAGGGAAGCTAGGGGATACGCAGTATTTT CASSQHPTGTGKLGDTQYF
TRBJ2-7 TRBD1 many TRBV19 TGTGCCAGTAGTAAGGGGACAGGAGATGCCTACGAGCAGTACTTC CASSKGTGDAYEQYF
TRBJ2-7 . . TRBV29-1 TGCAGCGTTGATGCAGGGATGACCCCCTACGAGCAGTACTTC CSVDAGMTPYEQYF
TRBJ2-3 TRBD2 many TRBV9 TGTGCCAGCAGCGTAGAAGCGGGAGGGCCGCCAGATACGCAGTATTTT CASSVEAGGPPDTQYF
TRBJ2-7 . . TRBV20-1 TGCAGTGCTAGAGATGTCAGGCGCTACGAGCAGTACTTC CSARDVRRYEQYF
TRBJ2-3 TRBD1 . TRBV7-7 TGTGCTAGCAGCCACTACAGGGGAATACGGACAGATACGCAGTATTTT CASSHYRGIRTDTQYF
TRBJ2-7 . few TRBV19 TGTGCCAGTGCTCTAGGACCTACCTACGAGCAGTACTTC CASALGPTYEQYF
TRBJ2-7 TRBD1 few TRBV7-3 TGTGCCAGCAGCCCTACCGGGACAGGAAATTACGAGCAGTACTTC CASSPTGTGNYEQYF
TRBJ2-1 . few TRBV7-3 TGTGCCAGCAGCCCCCAGAACTCCCTTAGATACTACAATGAGCAGTTCTTC CASSPQNSLRYYNEQFF
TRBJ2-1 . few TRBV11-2 TGTGCCAGCAGCCCAGGGGCTGGAGTTCGCAGGAATGAGCAGTTCTTC CASSPGAGVRRNEQFF
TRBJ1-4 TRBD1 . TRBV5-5 TGTGCCAGCAGCTTGAACAGGGGGGGTGAAAAACTGTTTTTT CASSLNRGGEKLFF
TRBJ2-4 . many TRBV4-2 TGTGCCAGCAGCCAAGATGGGCAGGAGGTAAACATTCAGTACTTC CASSQDGQEVNIQYF
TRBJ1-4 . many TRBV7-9 TGTGCCAGCAGCCCGGGACGGACAACTAATGAAAAACTGTTTTTT CASSPGRTTNEKLFF
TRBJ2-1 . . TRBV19 TGTACCAGTAATCCGGGGCTTTCCACCAATGAGCAGTTCTTC CTSNPGLSTNEQFF
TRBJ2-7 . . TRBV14 TGTGCCAGCAGCCAAGATCCCAGGTGGCAGGAGTTCTACGAGCAGTACTTC CASSQDPRWQEFYEQYF
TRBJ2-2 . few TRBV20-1 TGCAGTGCCAGACCTGCGGGCACCGGGGAGCTGTTTTTT CSARPAGTGELFF
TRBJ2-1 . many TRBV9 TGTGCCAGCAGCGTAGCGGACCGGCGGGGTAATGAGCAGTTCTTC CASSVADRRGNEQFF
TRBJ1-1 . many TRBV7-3 TGTGCCAGCAGCTTAAATGGAGATACAGGTTATTGCCACTTT CASSLNGDTGYCHF
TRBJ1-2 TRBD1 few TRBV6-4 TGTGCCAGCAGTGAGCAGGGGGGCGCTGGCTACACCTTC CASSEQGGAGYTF
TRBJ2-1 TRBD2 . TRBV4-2 TGTGCCAGCAGTCCCGGGACTAGCGGTTCCCCAACCTACAATGAGCAGTTCTTC CASSPGTSGSPTYNEQFF
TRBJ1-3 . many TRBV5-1 TGCGCCAGCAGCTTGGAGACAGGAGGGAGAAACACCATATATTTT CASSLETGGRNTIYF
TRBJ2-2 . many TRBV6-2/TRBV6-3 TGTGCCAGCAGTTACTCGAACACCGGGGAGCTGTTTTTT CASSYSNTGELFF
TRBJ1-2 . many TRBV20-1 TGCAGTGTCCTGACAGAAAACTATGGCTACACCTTC CSVLTENYGYTF
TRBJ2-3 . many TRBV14 TGTGCCAGCAGCCCTGTACAGTATACGCAGTATTTT CASSPVQYTQYF
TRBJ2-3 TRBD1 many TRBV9 TGTGCCAGCAGCCCAGGTGGGACAGGGTCAGATACGCAGTATTTT CASSPGGTGSDTQYF
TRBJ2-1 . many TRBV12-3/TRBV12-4 TGTGCCAGCAGCTGGGGACCATCTGGCCCCTACAATGAGCAGTTCTTC CASSWGPSGPYNEQFF
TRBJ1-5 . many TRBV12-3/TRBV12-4 TGTGCCAGCAGTCCGTATCAGACGGGTCAGCCCCAGCATTTT CASSPYQTGQPQHF
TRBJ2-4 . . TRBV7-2 TGTGTCAGCAGCTTAGGTTTCGGGGAATGGAACATTCAGTACTTC CVSSLGFGEWNIQYF